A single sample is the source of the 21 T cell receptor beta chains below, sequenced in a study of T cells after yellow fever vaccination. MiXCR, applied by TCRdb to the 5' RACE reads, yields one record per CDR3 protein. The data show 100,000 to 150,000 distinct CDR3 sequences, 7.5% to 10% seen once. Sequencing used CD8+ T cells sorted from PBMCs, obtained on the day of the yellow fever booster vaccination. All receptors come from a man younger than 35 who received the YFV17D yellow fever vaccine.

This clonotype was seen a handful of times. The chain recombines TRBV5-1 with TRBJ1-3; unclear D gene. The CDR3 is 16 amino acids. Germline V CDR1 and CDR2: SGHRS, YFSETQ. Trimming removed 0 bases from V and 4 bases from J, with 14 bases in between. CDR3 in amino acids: CASSLVPVRVGNTIYF. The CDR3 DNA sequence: TGCGCCAGCAGCTTGGTTCCCGTTAGAGTGGGAAACACCATATATTTT.

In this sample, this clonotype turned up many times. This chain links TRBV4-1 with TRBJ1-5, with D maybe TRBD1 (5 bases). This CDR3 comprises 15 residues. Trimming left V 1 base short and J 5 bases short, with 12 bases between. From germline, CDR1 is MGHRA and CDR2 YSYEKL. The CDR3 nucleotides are TGCGCCAGCAGCCAAGCCATGCGAGGGGATCAGCCCCAGCATTTT. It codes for CASSQAMRGDQPQHF.

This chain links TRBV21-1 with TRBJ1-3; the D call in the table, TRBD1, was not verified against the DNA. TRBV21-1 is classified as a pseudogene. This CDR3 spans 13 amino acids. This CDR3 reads CASSNDRRNTIYF. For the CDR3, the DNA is TGTGCCAGCAGCAACGACAGGCGAAACACCATATATTTT.

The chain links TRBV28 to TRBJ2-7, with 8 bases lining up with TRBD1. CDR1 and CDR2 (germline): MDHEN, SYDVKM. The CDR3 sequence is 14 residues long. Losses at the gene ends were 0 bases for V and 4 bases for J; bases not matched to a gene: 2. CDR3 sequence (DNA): TGTGCCAGCAGTTTATGGCAGGGGGCATACGAGCAGTACGTC. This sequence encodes CASSLWQGAYEQYV.

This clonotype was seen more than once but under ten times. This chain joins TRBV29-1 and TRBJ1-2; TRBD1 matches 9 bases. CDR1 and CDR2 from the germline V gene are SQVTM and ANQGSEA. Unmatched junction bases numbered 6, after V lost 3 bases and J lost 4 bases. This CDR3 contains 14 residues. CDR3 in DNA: TGCAGCGTTGACAGGACAGGGGCTTCCTATGGCTACACCTTC. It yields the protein CSVDRTGASYGYTF.

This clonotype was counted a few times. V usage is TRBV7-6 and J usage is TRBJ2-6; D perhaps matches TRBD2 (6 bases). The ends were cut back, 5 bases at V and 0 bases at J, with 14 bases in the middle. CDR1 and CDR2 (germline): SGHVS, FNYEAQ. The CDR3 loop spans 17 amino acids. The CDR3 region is CASSAGGALSGANVLTF. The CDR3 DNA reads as TGTGCCAGCAGCGCCGGGGGAGCCCTCTCTGGGGCCAACGTCCTGACTTTC.

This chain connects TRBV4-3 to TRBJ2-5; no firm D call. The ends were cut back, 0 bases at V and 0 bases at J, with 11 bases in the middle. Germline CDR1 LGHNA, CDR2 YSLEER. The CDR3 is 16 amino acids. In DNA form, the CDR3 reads TGCGCCAGCAGCCAAGAGATCGGACCCTACCAAGAGACCCAGTACTTC. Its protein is CASSQEIGPYQETQYF.

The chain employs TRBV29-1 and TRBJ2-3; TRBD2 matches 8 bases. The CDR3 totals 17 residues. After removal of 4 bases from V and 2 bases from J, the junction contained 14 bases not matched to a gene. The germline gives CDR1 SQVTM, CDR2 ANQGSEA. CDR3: CSVVYSRGAENTDTQYF. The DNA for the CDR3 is TGCAGCGTTGTGTACTCGCGGGGGGCCGAAAACACAGATACGCAGTATTTT.

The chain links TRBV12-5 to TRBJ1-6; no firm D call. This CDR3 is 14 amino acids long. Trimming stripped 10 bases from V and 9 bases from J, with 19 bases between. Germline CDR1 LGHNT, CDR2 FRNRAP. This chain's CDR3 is CATGRDLDASPLHF. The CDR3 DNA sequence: TGTGCTACTGGACGAGATTTAGATGCTTCACCCCTCCACTTT.

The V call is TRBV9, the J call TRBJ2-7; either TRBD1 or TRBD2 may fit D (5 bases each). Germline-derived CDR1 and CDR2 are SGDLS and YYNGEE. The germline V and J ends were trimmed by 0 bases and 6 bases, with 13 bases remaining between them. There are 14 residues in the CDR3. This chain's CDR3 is CASSVGGATAEQYF. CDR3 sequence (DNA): TGTGCCAGCAGCGTAGGAGGGGCGACCGCCGAGCAGTACTTC.

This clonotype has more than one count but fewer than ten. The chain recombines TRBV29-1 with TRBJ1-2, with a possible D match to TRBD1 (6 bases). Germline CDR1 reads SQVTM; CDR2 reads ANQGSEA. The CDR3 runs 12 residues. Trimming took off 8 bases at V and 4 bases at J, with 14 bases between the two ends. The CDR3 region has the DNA TGCAGCACGCTGGAGGGGGTCTATGGCTACACCTTC. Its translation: CSTLEGVYGYTF.

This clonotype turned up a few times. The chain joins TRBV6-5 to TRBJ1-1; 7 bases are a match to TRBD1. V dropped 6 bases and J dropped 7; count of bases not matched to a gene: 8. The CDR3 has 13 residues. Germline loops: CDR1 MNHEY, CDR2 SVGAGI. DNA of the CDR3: TGTGCCAGCAGCCAGGGACAGCTGATTGAAGCTTTCTTT. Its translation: CASSQGQLIEAFF.

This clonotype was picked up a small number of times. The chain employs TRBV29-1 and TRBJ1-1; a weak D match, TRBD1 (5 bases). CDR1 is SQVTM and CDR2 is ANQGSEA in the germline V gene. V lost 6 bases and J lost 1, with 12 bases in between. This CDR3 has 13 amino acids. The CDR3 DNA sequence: TGCAGCGTGGCCGTGGGGGGGAACACTGAAGCTTTCTTT. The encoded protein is CSVAVGGNTEAFF.

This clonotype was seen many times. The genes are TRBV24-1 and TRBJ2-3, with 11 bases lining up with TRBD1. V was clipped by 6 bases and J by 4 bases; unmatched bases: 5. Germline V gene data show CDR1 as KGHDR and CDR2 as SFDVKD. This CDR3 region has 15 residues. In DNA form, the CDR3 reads TGTGCCACCAGTCCCGGGACAGGGGGACCAGATACGCAGTATTTT. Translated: CATSPGTGGPDTQYF.

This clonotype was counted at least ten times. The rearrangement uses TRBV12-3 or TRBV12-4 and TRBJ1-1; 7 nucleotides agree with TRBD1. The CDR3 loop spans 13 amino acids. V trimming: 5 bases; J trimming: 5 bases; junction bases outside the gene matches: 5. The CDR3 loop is CASSTGEGTEAFF. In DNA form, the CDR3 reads TGTGCCAGCAGTACAGGGGAGGGAACTGAAGCTTTCTTT.

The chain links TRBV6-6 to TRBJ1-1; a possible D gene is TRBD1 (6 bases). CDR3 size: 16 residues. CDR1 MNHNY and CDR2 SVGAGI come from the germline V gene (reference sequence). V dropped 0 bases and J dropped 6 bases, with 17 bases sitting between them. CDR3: CASSYSSSGARPEAFF. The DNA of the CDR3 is TGTGCCAGCAGTTACTCGAGCTCGGGGGCGAGGCCTGAAGCTTTCTTT.

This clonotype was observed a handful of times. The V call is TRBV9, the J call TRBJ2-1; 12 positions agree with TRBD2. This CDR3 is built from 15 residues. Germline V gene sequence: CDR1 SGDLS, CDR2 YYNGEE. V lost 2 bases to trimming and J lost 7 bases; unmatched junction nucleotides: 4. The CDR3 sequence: CASSVTSGGWNEQFF. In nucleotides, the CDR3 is TGTGCCAGCAGCGTCACTAGCGGGGGGTGGAATGAGCAGTTCTTC.

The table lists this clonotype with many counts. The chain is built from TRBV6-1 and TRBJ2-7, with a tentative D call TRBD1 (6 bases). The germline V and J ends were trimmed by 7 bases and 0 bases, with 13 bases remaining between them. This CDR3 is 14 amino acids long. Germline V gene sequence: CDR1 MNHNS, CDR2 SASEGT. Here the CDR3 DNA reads TGTGCCAGCACCGAGGACAGAAACTCCTACGAGCAGTACGTC. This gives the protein CASTEDRNSYEQYV.

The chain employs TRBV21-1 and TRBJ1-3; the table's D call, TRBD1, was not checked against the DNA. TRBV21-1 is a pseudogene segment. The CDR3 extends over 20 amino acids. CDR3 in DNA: TGTGCCAGCAGCAAACAATTTTTCAGTACAGGGGCCTGCTCTGGAAACACCATATATTTT. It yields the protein CASSKQFFSTGACSGNTIYF.

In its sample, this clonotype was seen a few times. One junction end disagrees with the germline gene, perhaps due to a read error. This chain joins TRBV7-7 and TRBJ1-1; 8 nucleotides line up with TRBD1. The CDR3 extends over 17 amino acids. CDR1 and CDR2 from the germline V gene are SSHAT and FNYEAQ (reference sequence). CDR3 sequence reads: CASSATMTGEGNTEAFF. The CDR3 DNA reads TGTGCTAGCAGCGCCACAATGACAGGGGAGGGCAACACTGAAGCTTTCTTT.

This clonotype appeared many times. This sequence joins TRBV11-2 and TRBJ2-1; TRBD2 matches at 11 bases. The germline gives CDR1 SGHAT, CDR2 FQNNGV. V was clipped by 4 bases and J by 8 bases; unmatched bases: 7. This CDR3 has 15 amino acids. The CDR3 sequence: CASSSPGLAAYEQFF. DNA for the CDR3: TGTGCCAGCAGCTCACCGGGACTAGCGGCTTATGAGCAGTTCTTC.